These T cell receptor beta chains were read from a single sample in a study of T cells after yellow fever vaccination. TCRdb reprocessed the 5' RACE reads with MiXCR, giving one entry per CDR3 protein. This repertoire shows some 400,000 distinct CDR3 sequences, 18% found once; its top ten account for over 15%. The sample in question was PBMCs, obtained before the yellow fever booster vaccination. The receptor set was obtained from a man between 18 and 35 years old who received the YFV17D yellow fever vaccine. Each CDR3 is given with its conserved first and last residue. Fields, in order: D gene, J gene, V gene, clone size, CDR3 protein, CDR3 DNA. D genes are given only for firm matches. Where a row states a size, it is once, few, many or the class of an expanded clone; other rows omit it.

TRBD1	TRBJ2-7	TRBV6-5	few	CASSYVGQGTYEQYF	TGTGCCAGCAGTTACGTTGGACAGGGGACCTACGAGCAGTACTTC
TRBD1	TRBJ2-1	TRBV7-3	few	CASSPPGGRGNEQFF	TGTGCCAGCAGCCCACCAGGGGGTAGGGGCAATGAGCAGTTCTTC
NA	TRBJ2-3	TRBV12-3/TRBV12-4	many	CASSFSGGTDTQYF	TGTGCCAGCAGTTTCTCAGGGGGCACAGATACGCAGTATTTT
NA	TRBJ2-2	TRBV20-1	NA	CSARASSVYNTGELFF	TGCAGTGCTAGGGCTTCTAGCGTCTATAACACCGGGGAGCTGTTTTTT
NA	TRBJ2-1	TRBV5-1	few	CASSLSSGGFNEQFF	TGCGCCAGCAGCTTGAGTAGCGGCGGATTCAATGAGCAGTTCTTC
NA	TRBJ1-2	TRBV6-5	NA	CASSAGLLYGYTF	TGTGCCAGCAGTGCGGGACTTCTCTATGGCTACACCTTC
TRBD2	TRBJ2-2	TRBV7-2	NA	CASSLRSGGNTGELFF	TGTGCCAGCAGCTTAAGAAGCGGGGGGAACACCGGGGAGCTGTTTTTT
NA	TRBJ2-2	TRBV6-5	NA	CASSYRRGSTGELFF	TGTGCCAGCAGTTATAGGAGGGGGTCAACCGGGGAGCTGTTTTTT
NA	TRBJ1-2	TRBV3-1	few	CASSQELRRNYGYTF	TGTGCCAGCAGCCAAGAACTACGGCGTAACTATGGCTACACCTTC
NA	TRBJ2-2	TRBV7-2	few	CASSLAHRTTGELFF	TGTGCCAGCAGCTTAGCGCACAGGACCACCGGGGAGCTGTTTTTT
NA	TRBJ2-7	TRBV4-3	few	CASSQVGAGVSYEQYF	TGCGCCAGCAGCCAAGTAGGCGCAGGGGTCTCCTACGAGCAGTACTTC
NA	TRBJ2-4	TRBV7-2	NA	CASSLSDIQYF	TGTGCCAGCAGCTTATCCGACATTCAGTACTTC
NA	TRBJ1-2	TRBV20-1	NA	CSASTGTVGYTF	TGCAGTGCTAGTACGGGGACCGTTGGCTACACCTTC
NA	TRBJ2-6	TRBV7-3	few	CASSLTGDGAGANVLTF	TGTGCCAGCAGCTTAACGGGAGATGGAGCTGGGGCCAACGTCCTGACTTTC
NA	TRBJ2-7	TRBV19	few	CASSIEGTYEQYF	TGTGCCAGTAGTATAGAGGGGACCTACGAGCAGTACTTC
NA	TRBJ1-5	TRBV6-6	NA	CATRGWNQPQHF	TGTGCCACCAGGGGCTGGAATCAGCCCCAGCATTTT
NA	TRBJ2-2	TRBV2	NA	CASERESGTGELFF	TGTGCCAGCGAACGGGAGAGTGGGACCGGGGAGCTGTTTTTT
NA	TRBJ1-1	TRBV12-3/TRBV12-4	NA	CASSNSMGEAFF	TGTGCCAGCAGCAACTCTATGGGTGAAGCTTTCTTT
TRBD2	TRBJ2-5	TRBV2	NA	CASSVTAGEETQYF	TGTGCCAGCAGTGTGACGGCGGGGGAGGAGACCCAGTACTTC
TRBD1	TRBJ1-2	TRBV12-3/TRBV12-4	NA	CASSYGQGAGWLYTF	TGTGCCAGCAGTTATGGACAGGGGGCGGGTTGGTTGTACACCTTC
NA	TRBJ2-6	TRBV7-2	NA	CASSPFFMGTGANVLTF	TGTGCCAGCAGCCCATTCTTCATGGGGACTGGGGCCAACGTCCTGACTTTC
TRBD2	TRBJ2-1	TRBV7-8	NA	CASSLVAGGPSSYNEQFF	TGTGCCAGCAGCTTAGTAGCGGGGGGGCCTAGCTCCTACAATGAGCAGTTCTTC
NA	TRBJ1-2	TRBV15	NA	CATSRDPSKGGVSGYTF	TGTGCCACCAGCAGAGATCCCTCCAAGGGTGGAGTTTCGGGCTACACCTTC
NA	TRBJ1-2	TRBV10-3	once	CAISGHRQSDNYGYTF	TGTGCCATCAGTGGGCACCGACAGAGTGATAACTATGGCTACACCTTC
TRBD1	TRBJ2-7	TRBV30	few	CAWKGGGLEQYF	TGTGCCTGGAAAGGGGGCGGACTCGAGCAGTACTTC
NA	TRBJ1-4	TRBV27	NA	CASRSGLRREKLFF	TGTGCCAGCAGATCAGGGTTGAGGCGTGAAAAACTGTTTTTT
TRBD1	TRBJ1-3	TRBV29-1	few	CSVGQGALSPIYF	TGCAGCGTGGGACAGGGGGCATTAAGCCCCATATATTTT
TRBD1	TRBJ2-5	TRBV5-5	few	CASWGQGRETQYF	TGTGCCAGCTGGGGACAGGGGCGAGAGACCCAGTACTTC
NA	TRBJ1-1	TRBV5-5	NA	CASSRDTMNTEAFF	TGTGCCAGCAGCCGGGACACTATGAACACTGAAGCTTTCTTT
NA	TRBJ2-5	TRBV12-3/TRBV12-4	many	CASSLNWIQETQYF	TGTGCCAGCAGTTTAAACTGGATACAAGAGACCCAGTACTTC
NA	TRBJ2-1	TRBV29-1	NA	CSVTGTASYNEQFF	TGCAGCGTTACAGGTACGGCTTCCTACAATGAGCAGTTCTTC
NA	TRBJ2-4	TRBV28	NA	CASSFIHAKNIQYF	TGTGCCAGCAGTTTCATACACGCCAAAAACATTCAGTACTTC
TRBD2	TRBJ2-1	TRBV7-2	NA	CASSQAGGRIYEQFF	TGTGCCAGCAGCCAAGCGGGGGGGCGGATATATGAGCAGTTCTTC
TRBD2	TRBJ2-5	TRBV6-6	few	CASRRGEGETQYF	TGTGCCAGCCGGCGGGGGGAGGGAGAGACCCAGTACTTC
TRBD2	TRBJ2-1	TRBV25-1	few	CASSETYGGAYNEQFF	TGTGCCAGCAGTGAAACATACGGGGGGGCTTACAATGAGCAGTTCTTC
TRBD1	TRBJ2-3	TRBV20-1	NA	CSARGTGYADTQYF	TGCAGTGCTAGAGGGACAGGGTACGCAGATACGCAGTATTTT
NA	TRBJ2-1	TRBV6-6	NA	CASSFQTGDNEQFF	TGTGCCAGCAGTTTCCAGACAGGCGACAATGAGCAGTTCTTC
NA	TRBJ2-5	TRBV15	few	CATSRAPPETQYF	TGTGCCACCAGCAGGGCTCCCCCAGAGACCCAGTACTTC
TRBD1	TRBJ2-2	TRBV5-1	once	CASSPNSGQGAFTGELFF	TGCGCCAGCAGCCCGAATTCGGGACAGGGGGCCTTTACCGGGGAGCTGTTTTTT